This T cell receptor beta chain appears in the sequencing data of a study of tumor and adjacent non-tumor tissue in lung cancer. Turning to the study itself: Stage I to III disease affected some 11 men and 5 women aged roughly 30 to 80. Approximately 4.2 million productive TCRbeta reads were obtained per sample on average. Whole-study results and caveats: Tumor tissue had significantly higher TCR diversity than normal lung.

Germline CDR1 is MNHEY and CDR2 is SVGEGT. The CDR3 extends over 17 amino acids. Losses at the gene ends were 0 bases for V and 7 bases for J; bases not matched to a gene: 11. Worth noting for this clonotype: Antigen: not known.

This sample's RNA came from whole unsorted tissue. Donors were chemotherapy-naive, newly diagnosed lung cancer surgical patients in China, August–late 2014. A modified ARM-PCR protocol with three rounds of nested PCR amplified TCRbeta. TCRdb reprocessed the multiplex PCR reads with MiXCR, giving one entry per CDR3 protein. The table shows over 110,000 distinct CDR3 sequences, with approximately 72% occurring only once. The chain has TRBV6-2 or TRBV6-3 and TRBJ1-1; 10 nucleotides agree with TRBD1. The sequence was obtained from a man in his 60s with small cell lung cancer. Sequencing used lung tumor tissue. The CDR3 DNA is TGTGCCAGCAGTTACTCGCGACAGGGGGCTCCGGGCTTTGAAGCTTTCTTT. Protein sequence: CASSYSRQGAPGFEAFF.